This TCR beta chain was captured in a study of vaccination and CD4 T cells after COVID-19. With the Oncomine TCR Beta short-read assay, DNA from cultured CD4+ T cells was sequenced. Genomic DNA was isolated from cultured CD4+ T cells. TCRdb re-called the PCR reads with MiXCR, one entry per CDR3 protein. The sample holds 7,600 or so distinct CDR3 sequences, 20% to 25% seen once. This CDR3 is built from 15 residues. The germline V gene encodes CDR1 DFQATT and CDR2 SNEGSKA (reference sequence). V shed 3 bases and J shed 0 bases, with 11 bases lying between them. Described treatment: roughly 11-day PBMC culture with coronavirus spike peptide pools or control peptides (ViraFEST assay). Worth noting for this clonotype: What it binds is not known.

The V and J genes are TRBV20-1 and TRBJ2-2; D is uncertain. Sequenced material: CD4+ T cells from blood, cultured in vitro, taken after SARS-CoV-2 vaccination. This TCR derives from a human donor who had recovered from COVID-19. The chain's CDR3 is CSASPLATNTGELFF. DNA for the CDR3: TGCAGTGCTAGCCCCCTGGCGACGAACACCGGGGAGCTGTTTTTT.